The 9 T cell receptor beta chains in this list originate from one sample, sequenced in a study of cytomegalovirus exposure and HLA in healthy donors. The PCR was carried out with 60 Vbeta primers and 13 Jbeta primers. Only in-frame clones appear in the TCRdb table, and some are missing; sequencing was by immunoSEQ multiplex PCR. The profile shows 150,000 to 180,000 clones, 60% to 75% of them singletons. The sequenced sample consisted of PBMCs. These receptors were collected from a man between 18 and 35 years old in good health and CMV-seronegative.

V gene TRBV11-3 combines with J gene TRBJ2-7; weak D call: TRBD1 (7 bases). Trimming removed 1 base from V and 6 bases from J, with 16 bases in between. The CDR3 length is 15 residues. Germline-derived CDR1 and CDR2 are SGHNT and YENEEA. CDR3 DNA: TGTGCCAGCAGCTTAGGGGCAGGGGGACTCGGCGAGCAGTACTTC. Residues: CASSLGAGGLGEQYF.

The chain recombines TRBV7-9 with TRBJ2-1, with 8 bases that match TRBD2. The J segment lost 4 bases and the V segment lost 5 bases, leaving 4 bases of the junction unmatched. The CDR3 has 14 residues. Germline-derived CDR1 and CDR2 are SEHNR and FQNEAQ (reference sequence). CDR3 nucleotide sequence: TGTGCCAGCAGCGGCGGGGGGTCATACAATGAGCAGTTCTTC. This gives the protein CASSGGGSYNEQFF.

The chain joins TRBV5-1 to TRBJ1-1, with no clear D. CDR1 and CDR2 (germline): SGHRS, YFSETQ. The CDR3 extends over 14 amino acids. V was trimmed by 0 bases and J by 3 bases, leaving 9 bases between them. DNA of the CDR3: TGCGCCAGCAGCTTGGCTGCAGGCCACACTGAAGCTTTCTTT. Translating gives CASSLAAGHTEAFF. Variable domain in full (rest from reference TRBV5-1 and TRBJ1-1): KAGVTQTPRYLIKTRGQQVTLSCSPISGHRSVSWYQQTPGQGLQFLFEYFSETQRNKGNFPGRFSGRQFSNSRSEMNVSTLELGDSALYLCASSLAAGHTEAFFGQGTRLTVV.

The J gene is TRBJ1-1, the V gene TRBV11-1, with D possibly being TRBD1 (5 bases). Germline values: CDR1 SGHAT, CDR2 FQDESV (reference sequence). V lost 3 bases and J 1 base, leaving 15 bases between the germline ends. The CDR3 sequence is 16 residues long. Here the CDR3 reads CASSLGRRGKNTEAFF. The CDR3 DNA sequence: TGTGCCAGCAGCTTGGGCCGTCGGGGGAAGAACACTGAAGCTTTCTTT.

The CDR3 is CASSEGVSYEQYV. CDR3 in DNA: TGTGCCAGCAGTGAGGGGGTTTCCTACGAGCAGTACGTC. The chain couples TRBV6-6 to TRBJ2-7, with D possibly TRBD1 on 6 matching bases. This CDR3 spans 13 amino acids. CDR1 MNHNY and CDR2 SVGAGI come from the germline V gene (reference sequence). Between the trimmed V and J ends, which lost 5 bases and 1 base, there was a span of 9 bases.

This clone was observed a handful of times. The CDR3: CASSPYGVQTGAFF. In DNA form, the CDR3 reads TGTGCCAGCTCACCATACGGGGTGCAGACAGGAGCTTTCTTT. The chain is built from TRBV18 and TRBJ1-1, with D tentatively TRBD1 (6 bases). V lost 2 bases and J 10 bases, leaving 17 bases between the germline ends. CDR1 is KGHSH and CDR2 is LQKENI in the germline V gene. The CDR3 spans 14 residues.

The rearrangement links TRBV5-1 to TRBJ1-6, with D hard to call. From germline, CDR1 is SGHRS and CDR2 YFSETQ. The V end was cut by 1 base, the J end by 7 bases, with 15 bases between. This CDR3 spans 16 amino acids. The CDR3 region is CASSLSLGIPNSPLHF. The CDR3 nucleotides are TGCGCCAGCAGCTTGTCCTTGGGCATACCAAATTCACCCCTCCACTTT.

The CDR3 coding sequence is TGTGCCAGCTCACCACAGGGACAGGGGGCTGACTATGGCTACACCTTC. It codes for CASSPQGQGADYGYTF. This chain uses TRBV18 with TRBJ1-2; TRBD1 matches at 12 bases. This CDR3 is built from 16 residues. CDR1 and CDR2 from the germline V gene are KGHSH and LQKENI. V shed 1 base, J shed 3 bases, and the junction held 3 bases outside the gene matches.

This clone was seen a few times. CDR3 DNA sequence: TGTGCCTGGAGCGCCCTCGGCGGGGGGCCTACCGGGGAGCTGTTTTTT. This codes for CAWSALGGGPTGELFF. The rearrangement uses TRBV30 and TRBJ2-2; 8 bases align to TRBD2. J was trimmed by 5 bases and V by 3 bases; bases with no gene match: 11. This CDR3 has 16 residues. Germline lookup yields CDR1 GTSNPN and CDR2 SVGIG (reference sequence).